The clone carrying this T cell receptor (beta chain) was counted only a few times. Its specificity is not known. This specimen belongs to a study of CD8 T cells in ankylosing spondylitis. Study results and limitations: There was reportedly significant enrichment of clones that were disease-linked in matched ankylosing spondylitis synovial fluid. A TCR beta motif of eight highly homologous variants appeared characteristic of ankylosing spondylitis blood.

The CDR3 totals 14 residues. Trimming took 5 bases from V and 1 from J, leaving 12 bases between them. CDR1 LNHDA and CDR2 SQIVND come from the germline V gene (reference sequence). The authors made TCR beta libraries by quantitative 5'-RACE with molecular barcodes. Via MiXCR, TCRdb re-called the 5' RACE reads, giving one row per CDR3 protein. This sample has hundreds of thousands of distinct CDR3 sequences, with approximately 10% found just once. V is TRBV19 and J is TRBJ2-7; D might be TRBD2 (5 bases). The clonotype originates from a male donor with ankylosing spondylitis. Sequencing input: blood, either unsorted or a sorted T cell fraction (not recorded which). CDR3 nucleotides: TGTGCCAGTAGTGTCCGGGGATATTCCTACGAGCAGTACTTC. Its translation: CASSVRGYSYEQYF.